The 32 T cell receptor beta chains given below trace back to one sample, sequenced in a study of blood T cell repertoires in COVID-19. Assay: immunoSEQ multiplex PCR; the TCRdb copy retains only in-frame clones and omits some. The repertoire holds hundreds of thousands of clones, around 89% seen once, with roughly 4.3% in the top ten. Sample: peripheral blood. These TCRs come from a woman aged 25 to 39 with acute or convalescent COVID-19.

V gene TRBV5-6 combines with J gene TRBJ1-6; 8 bases agree with TRBD1. The CDR3 extends over 17 amino acids. V lost 1 base, J lost 3 bases, and 6 bases stayed unmatched. Germline CDR1 is SGHDT and CDR2 is YYEEEE. The chain's CDR3 is CASSLWLGQGYNSPLHF. In nucleotides, the CDR3 is TGTGCCAGCAGCTTGTGGTTAGGACAGGGCTATAATTCACCCCTCCACTTT.

This clone was seen a few times. This chain joins TRBV4-1 and TRBJ1-1; D gene uncertain. CDR3 length equals 14 residues. The germline V gene encodes CDR1 MGHRA and CDR2 YSYEKL. V was shortened by 0 bases and J by 3 bases, with 8 bases between the two germline ends. DNA for the CDR3: TGCGCCAGCAGCCAAGATTGGGCAGACACTGAAGCTTTCTTT. Its translation: CASSQDWADTEAFF.

The chain employs TRBV6-5 and TRBJ2-5; 7 bases match TRBD1. CDR1 MNHEY and CDR2 SVGAGI come from the germline V gene. The CDR3 extends over 16 amino acids. Germline trimming cut 2 bases from V and 4 bases from J; bases unmatched to any gene: 10. Here the CDR3 reads CASSYLKTGSPETQYF. Written as DNA, the CDR3 is TGTGCCAGCAGTTACCTTAAGACAGGGAGTCCAGAGACCCAGTACTTC.

The chain joins TRBV3-1 (or the pseudogene TRBV3-2) to TRBJ1-2; 9 bases map to TRBD1. Trimming cost V 4 bases and J 5 bases; bases outside gene matches: 8. Looked up from germline, CDR1 is LGHDT and CDR2 is YNNKEL (reference sequence). The CDR3 is 15 amino acids. The DNA of the CDR3 is TGTGCCAGCAGCCGTACCGGGACAGGGTGGTATGGCTACACCTTC. Protein product: CASSRTGTGWYGYTF.

The chain combines TRBV11-2 with TRBJ2-7, with D tentatively TRBD1 (5 bases). Germline CDR1 is SGHAT and CDR2 is FQNNGV. Trimming shortened V by 4 bases and J by 0 bases, and 10 bases separated the two germline ends. The CDR3 has 14 amino acids. CDR3 DNA: TGTGCCAGCAGCTACTTAGACAGCTCCTACGAGCAGTACTTC. It specifies CASSYLDSSYEQYF.

The table lists this clone with a count of one. The rearrangement joins TRBV6-5 to TRBJ1-2; 8 nucleotides align to TRBD1. This CDR3 spans 13 amino acids. The V and J ends lost 6 bases and 8 bases, in that order; junction bases with no gene match: 8. Germline values: CDR1 MNHEY, CDR2 SVGAGI. The CDR3 sequence: CASRPRGRGGYTF. CDR3 DNA: TGTGCCAGCAGGCCCAGGGGGCGCGGGGGCTACACCTTC.

The rearrangement joins TRBV28 to TRBJ1-6; D gene unclear. Germline V lookup: CDR1 MDHEN, CDR2 SYDVKM. This CDR3 is built from 14 residues. With 10 bases removed from V and 7 bases from J, the gap between germline ends came to 17 bases. CDR3 region: CAISKELRNSPLHF. The CDR3 nucleotides are TGTGCCATCTCGAAGGAGTTACGGAATTCACCCCTCCACTTT.

The V and J genes are TRBV9 and TRBJ1-4; 7 bases match TRBD1. Germline-derived CDR1 and CDR2 are SGDLS and YYNGEE. This CDR3 comprises 15 residues. Losses at the gene ends were 2 bases for V and 5 bases for J; bases not matched to a gene: 6. Here the CDR3 reads CASSVGQGENEKLFF. The CDR3 DNA reads as TGTGCCAGCAGCGTGGGGCAGGGGGAGAATGAAAAACTGTTTTTT.

The rearrangement joins TRBV28 to TRBJ1-5, with 9 positions matching TRBD1. The trim removed 5 bases at V and 2 bases at J, leaving 13 bases unmatched. Germline V gives CDR1 MDHEN, CDR2 SYDVKM. This CDR3 is built from 18 residues. CDR3 in DNA: TGTGCCAGCAGTACCCGGGACAGGGTTTTGATCCGCAATCAGCCCCAGCATTTT. Protein: CASSTRDRVLIRNQPQHF.

The chain recombines TRBV27 with TRBJ1-1; 9 positions agree with TRBD1. The V gene's germline CDR1 is MNHEY and CDR2 SMNVEV (reference sequence). This CDR3 contains 15 residues. The V gene end was trimmed by 5 bases and the J gene end by 6 bases; junction bases not matched to a gene: 10. CDR3 in amino acids: CASSPGGQGRAEAFF. DNA for the CDR3: TGTGCCAGCAGTCCAGGGGGACAGGGAAGGGCTGAAGCTTTCTTT.

The rearrangement uses TRBV4-1 and TRBJ1-1; D possibly corresponds to TRBD1 (6 bases). This CDR3 comprises 17 residues. Between the trimmed V and J ends, which lost 7 bases and 0 bases, there was a span of 21 bases. Germline-derived CDR1 and CDR2 are MGHRA and YSYEKL. This chain's CDR3 is CASKKDSSPSMNTEAFF. The DNA for the CDR3 is TGCGCCAGCAAGAAGGACAGTTCACCATCTATGAACACTGAAGCTTTCTTT.

In this sample, this clone turned up once. The gene calls are TRBV5-5 and TRBJ1-4; the match to TRBD1 covers 7 bases. CDR3 length: 15 amino acids. Germline V gives CDR1 SGHKS, CDR2 YYEKEE (reference sequence). The trim removed 5 bases at V and 6 bases at J, leaving 10 bases unmatched. The CDR3 sequence: CASRPVTGTDEKLFF. CDR3 DNA sequence: TGTGCCAGCAGACCTGTTACCGGGACAGATGAAAAACTGTTTTTT.

The rearrangement joins TRBV28 to TRBJ1-4; D is possibly TRBD1 (6 bases). V lost 7 bases and J lost 4, with 13 bases in between. The V gene's germline CDR1 is MDHEN and CDR2 SYDVKM. The CDR3 covers 14 residues. The CDR3 loop reads CASTEDSSNEKLFF. The CDR3 nucleotides read TGTGCCAGCACCGAGGACAGCAGTAATGAAAAACTGTTTTTT.

The CDR3 reads CASSQDRDPSTSSYNEQFF. CDR3 sequence (DNA): TGCGCCAGCAGCCAGGACAGGGATCCCTCGACTAGCTCCTACAATGAGCAGTTCTTC. The chain links TRBV5-1 to TRBJ2-1; 8 bases are a match to TRBD1. With V trimmed by 4 bases and J by 0 bases, 15 bases remained unmatched. Germline V gives CDR1 SGHRS, CDR2 YFSETQ. This CDR3 is 19 amino acids long.

This rearrangement joins TRBV24-1 to TRBJ1-2, with 7 bases lining up with TRBD1. J was trimmed by 5 bases and V by 4 bases; bases with no gene match: 3. The V gene's germline CDR1 is KGHDR and CDR2 SFDVKD. The CDR3 spans 13 residues. This CDR3 is CATSDTTGYGYTF. DNA of the CDR3: TGTGCCACCAGTGACACGACAGGGTATGGCTACACCTTC.

The chain carries TRBV21-1 and TRBJ2-4; TRBD1, the table's D call, was not compared with the DNA. TRBV21-1 is described as a pseudogene. The CDR3 has 16 residues. For the CDR3, the DNA is TGTGCCAGCAGCAAAGAACTTGAGACAGGGGGCAACATTCAGTACTTC. This sequence encodes CASSKELETGGNIQYF.

The CDR3 loop reads CASKTAPNTGELFF. CDR3 nucleotide sequence: TGCGCCAGTAAGACAGCCCCGAACACCGGGGAGCTGTTTTTT. The V gene is TRBV5-1, the J gene TRBJ2-2, with D possibly matching TRBD1 (5 bases). The CDR3 is 14 residues long. V was cut by 8 bases and J by 0 bases, with 11 bases left in between. Germline V CDR1 and CDR2: SGHRS, YFSETQ.

V and J are TRBV28 and TRBJ2-7, with a weak D call TRBD2 (6 bases). CDR3 length equals 16 residues. CDR1 MDHEN and CDR2 SYDVKM come from the germline V gene. Trimming pared 4 bases from V and 6 bases from J, leaving 22 bases between. The DNA for the CDR3 is TGTGCCAGCAGTTATTATAGACTAGACCTTACTTCCGAGCAGTACTTC. Amino acid sequence: CASSYYRLDLTSEQYF.

V usage is TRBV30 and J usage is TRBJ1-6; D may be TRBD1 (5 bases). The CDR3 length is 13 residues. V lost 4 bases and J lost 7, with 11 bases in between. Germline CDR1 reads GTSNPN; CDR2 reads SVGIG (reference sequence). CDR3 in amino acids: CAWKNDRNSPLHF. DNA for the CDR3: TGTGCCTGGAAAAATGACAGAAATTCACCCCTCCACTTT.

This chain joins TRBV27 and TRBJ2-2, with D perhaps TRBD2 (6 bases). Germline values: CDR1 MNHEY, CDR2 SMNVEV (reference sequence). Trimming removed 7 bases from V and 7 bases from J, with 16 bases in between. The CDR3 totals 14 residues. CDR3 bases: TGTGCCAGCACTTCGGAGGGGCTGGGCGGGGAGCTGTTTTTT. Protein product: CASTSEGLGGELFF.

The chain has TRBV19 and TRBJ1-1; D unclear. Germline values: CDR1 LNHDA, CDR2 SQIVND (reference sequence). V gave up 4 bases and J gave up 1 base, with 10 bases separating them. The CDR3 spans 14 residues. For the CDR3, the DNA is TGTGCCAGTAGTAATCCCGTCCCGAACACTGAAGCTTTCTTT. Translating it yields CASSNPVPNTEAFF.

This chain joins TRBV27 and TRBJ2-1; TRBD2 matches 10 bases. V trimming: 3 bases; J trimming: 1 base; junction bases outside the gene matches: 3. Germline loops: CDR1 MNHEY, CDR2 SMNVEV (reference sequence). This CDR3 region has 16 residues. The CDR3 DNA reads TGTGCCAGCAGTTTTATAGCGGGGGGATCCTACAATGAGCAGTTCTTC. Its translation: CASSFIAGGSYNEQFF.

This chain links TRBV7-6 with TRBJ2-1, with TRBD2 as a possible D gene (6 bases). In germline, CDR1 is SGHVS, CDR2 FNYEAQ. V lost 0 bases and J 7 bases, leaving 13 bases between the germline ends. The CDR3 is 15 amino acids. The CDR3 reads CASSLAGGGSNEQFF. CDR3 in DNA: TGTGCCAGCAGCTTAGCGGGGGGTGGTTCGAATGAGCAGTTCTTC.

CDR3 in amino acids: CASSRDYGYTF. CDR3 coding DNA: TGTGCCAGCAGTCGGGACTATGGCTACACCTTC. The chain employs TRBV12-3 or TRBV12-4 and TRBJ1-2, with no clear D. The CDR3 loop spans 11 amino acids. V lost 5 bases to trimming and J lost 3 bases, with 4 bases between them.

This clone appeared once. This rearrangement joins TRBV28 to TRBJ2-7; 14 bases agree with TRBD2. The CDR3 contains 14 residues. Losses at the gene ends were 6 bases for V and 7 bases for J; bases not matched to a gene: 5. Germline V gene sequence: CDR1 MDHEN, CDR2 SYDVKM. CDR3 DNA: TGTGCCAGCAGGACTAGCGGGGGGGCGTCGGAGCAGTACTTC. Translation gives CASRTSGGASEQYF.

This clone showed up just a few times. The V call is TRBV6-5, the J call TRBJ1-2, with D perhaps TRBD1 (6 bases). Germline V gene sequence: CDR1 MNHEY, CDR2 SVGAGI. V was shortened by 7 bases and J by 6 bases, with 21 bases between the two germline ends. The CDR3 has 15 amino acids. The CDR3 DNA follows: TGTGCCAGCAAGCATGGGTTGGGGGCTGTCGATGGCTACACCTTC. Translated: CASKHGLGAVDGYTF.

The chain is built from TRBV2 and TRBJ2-3; possible D gene TRBD1, 5 bases. V was clipped by 4 bases and J by 6 bases, with 14 bases between them. The CDR3 sequence is 14 residues long. Germline assignment: CDR1 SNHLY and CDR2 FYNNEI. The chain's CDR3 is CASSVLTRVDTQYF. For the CDR3, the DNA is TGTGCCAGCAGTGTCCTAACCAGGGTTGATACGCAGTATTTT.

The chain links TRBV5-1 to TRBJ1-6; TRBD1 matches 7 bases. The J segment lost 10 bases and the V segment lost 0 bases, leaving 7 bases of the junction unmatched. The CDR3 covers 15 residues. Per germline, CDR1 SGHRS and CDR2 YFSETQ. This CDR3 is CASSLEGARDSPLHF. DNA for the CDR3: TGCGCCAGCAGCTTGGAGGGGGCTCGAGACTCACCCCTCCACTTT.

The chain is built from TRBV5-1 and TRBJ1-6, with D perhaps matching TRBD1 (6 bases). The CDR3 covers 15 residues. V was shortened by 0 bases and J by 7 bases, with 11 bases between the two germline ends. The germline V gene has CDR1 SGHRS and CDR2 YFSETQ. The CDR3 protein is CASSLGQGPNSPLHF. Written as DNA, the CDR3 is TGCGCCAGCAGCTTGGGGCAGGGGCCGAATTCACCCCTCCACTTT.

This clone was found once. CDR3 sequence reads: CATSPNAGTQETQYF. The CDR3 nucleotides are TGTGCCACCAGTCCCAACGCGGGTACTCAAGAGACCCAGTACTTC. The chain couples TRBV24-1 to TRBJ2-5, with D possibly TRBD2 on 5 matching bases. V lost 6 bases, J lost 2 bases, and 15 bases lay in between. The CDR3 length is 15 residues. The germline V gene encodes CDR1 KGHDR and CDR2 SFDVKD.

The V call is TRBV5-1, the J call TRBJ1-5, with D unresolved. V was trimmed by 0 bases and J by 3 bases, leaving 4 bases between them. CDR1 SGHRS and CDR2 YFSETQ come from the germline V gene. The length of the CDR3 is 13 residues. The CDR3 sequence: CASSLGPNQPQHF. The CDR3 nucleotides read TGCGCCAGCAGCTTGGGGCCCAATCAGCCCCAGCATTTT.

J is TRBJ1-1 and V is TRBV10-2, with D perhaps matching TRBD1 (5 bases). Between the trimmed V and J ends, which lost 4 bases and 1 base, there was a span of 7 bases. The CDR3 has 13 amino acids. Germline V lookup: CDR1 WSHSY, CDR2 SAAADI. The CDR3 loop reads CASSGQQNTEAFF. The CDR3 bases are TGCGCCAGCAGTGGACAGCAGAACACTGAAGCTTTCTTT.